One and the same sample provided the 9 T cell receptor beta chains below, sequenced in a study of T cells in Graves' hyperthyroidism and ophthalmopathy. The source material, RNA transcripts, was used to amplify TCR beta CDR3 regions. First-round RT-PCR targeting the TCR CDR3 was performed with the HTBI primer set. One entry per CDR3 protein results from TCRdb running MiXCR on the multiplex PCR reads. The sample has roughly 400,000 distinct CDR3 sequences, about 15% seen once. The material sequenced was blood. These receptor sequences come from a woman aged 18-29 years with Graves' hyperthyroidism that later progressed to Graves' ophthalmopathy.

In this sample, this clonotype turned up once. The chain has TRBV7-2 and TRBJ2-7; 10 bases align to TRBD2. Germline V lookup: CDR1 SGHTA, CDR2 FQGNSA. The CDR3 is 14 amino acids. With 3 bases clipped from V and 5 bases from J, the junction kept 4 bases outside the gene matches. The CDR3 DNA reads TGTGCCAGCAGCTTCGCTAGCGGGAGAAACGAGCAGTACTTC. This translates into CASSFASGRNEQYF. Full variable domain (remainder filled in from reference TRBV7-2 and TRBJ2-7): GAGVSQSPSNKVTEKGKDVELRCDPISGHTALYWYRQSLGQGLEFLIYFQGNSAPDKSGLPSDRFSAERTGGSVSTLTIQRTQQEDSAVYLCASSFASGRNEQYFGPGTRLTVT.

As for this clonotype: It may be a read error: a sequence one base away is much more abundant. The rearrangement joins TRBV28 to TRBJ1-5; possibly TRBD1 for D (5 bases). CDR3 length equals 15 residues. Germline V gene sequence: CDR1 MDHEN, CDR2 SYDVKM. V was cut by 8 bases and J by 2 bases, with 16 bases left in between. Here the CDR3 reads CASWAPGTGNQPQHF. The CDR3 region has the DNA TGTGCCAGCTGGGCTCCGGGGACGGGCAATCAGCCCCAGCATTTT. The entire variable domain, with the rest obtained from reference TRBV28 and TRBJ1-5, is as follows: DVKVTQSSRYLVKRTGEKVFLECVQDMDHENMFWYRQDPGLGLRLIYFSYDVKMKEKGDIPEGYSVSREKKERFSLILESASTNQTSMYLCASWAPGTGNQPQHFGDGTRLSIL.

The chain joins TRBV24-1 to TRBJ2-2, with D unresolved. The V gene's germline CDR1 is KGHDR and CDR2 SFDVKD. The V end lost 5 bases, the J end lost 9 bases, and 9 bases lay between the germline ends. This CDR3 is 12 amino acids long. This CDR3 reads CATSGKGWELFF. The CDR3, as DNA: TGTGCCACCAGTGGAAAAGGTTGGGAGCTGTTTTTT.

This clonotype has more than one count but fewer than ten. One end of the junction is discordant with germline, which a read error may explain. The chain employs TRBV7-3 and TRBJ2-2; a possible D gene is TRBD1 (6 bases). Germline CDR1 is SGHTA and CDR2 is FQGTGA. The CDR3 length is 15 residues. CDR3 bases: TGTGCCAGCAGCTTAACGGGGGCGAACACCGGGGAGCTGGTTTTT. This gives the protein CASSLTGANTGELVF.

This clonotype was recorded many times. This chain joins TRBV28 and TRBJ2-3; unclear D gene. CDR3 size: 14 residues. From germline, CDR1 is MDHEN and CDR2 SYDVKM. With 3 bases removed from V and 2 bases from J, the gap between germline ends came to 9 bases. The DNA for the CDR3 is TGTGCCAGCAGTTTGGGCCCCCACACAGATACGCAGTATTTT. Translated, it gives CASSLGPHTDTQYF.

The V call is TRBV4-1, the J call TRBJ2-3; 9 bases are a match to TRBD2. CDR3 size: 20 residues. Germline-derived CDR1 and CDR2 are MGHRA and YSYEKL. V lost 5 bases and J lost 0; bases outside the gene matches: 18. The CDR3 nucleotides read TGCGCCAGCAGCAGAGCCCCTAGGAGACTAGCGGATACTAGCACAGATACGCAGTATTTT. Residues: CASSRAPRRLADTSTDTQYF.

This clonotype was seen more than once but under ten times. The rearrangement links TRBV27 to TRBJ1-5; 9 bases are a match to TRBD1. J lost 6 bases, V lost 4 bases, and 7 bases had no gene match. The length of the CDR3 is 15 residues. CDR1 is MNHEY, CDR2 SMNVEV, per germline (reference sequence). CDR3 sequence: CASSSNRGRTQPQHF. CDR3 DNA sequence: TGTGCCAGCAGTTCAAACAGGGGGCGTACTCAGCCCCAGCATTTT.

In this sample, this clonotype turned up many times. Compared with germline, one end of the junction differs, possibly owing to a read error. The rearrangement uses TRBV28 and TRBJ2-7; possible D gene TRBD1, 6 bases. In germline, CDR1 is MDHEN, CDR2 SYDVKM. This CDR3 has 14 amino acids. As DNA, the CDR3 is TGTGCCAGCAGTACGACAGGAGCGTCCTACGGGCAGTACTTC. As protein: CASSTTGASYGQYF.

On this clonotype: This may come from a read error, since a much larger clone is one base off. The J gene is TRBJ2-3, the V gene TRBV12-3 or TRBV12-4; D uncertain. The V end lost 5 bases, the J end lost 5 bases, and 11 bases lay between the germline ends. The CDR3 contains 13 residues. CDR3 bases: TGTGCCAGCAGTGTCGCCATTATAGATACGCAGTATTTT. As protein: CASSVAIIDTQYF.